These 25 T cell receptor beta chains originate from one sample sequenced in a study of cytotoxic CD8 clonotypes in ibrutinib-treated CLL. Data came from immunoSEQ multiplex PCR; TCRdb stores just in-frame clones and leaves some out. The table includes about 330,000 clones, over 60% detected once. The sequencing used PBMCs, collected after 36 months of ibrutinib treatment. These receptors all stem from a human donor with chronic lymphocytic leukemia.

This clone appeared a few times. Here the CDR3 DNA reads TGTGCCAGCAGCGAATCCCGGCTTCAGCCCCAGCATTTT. It specifies CASSESRLQPQHF. This rearrangement joins TRBV2 to TRBJ1-5; D is unclear. Per the germline V gene, CDR1 is SNHLY and CDR2 is FYNNEI. V was trimmed by 6 bases and J by 6 bases, leaving 12 bases between them. The CDR3 covers 13 residues.

This clone came up once. The chain couples TRBV11-2 to TRBJ2-2; 8 bases match TRBD2. Germline loops: CDR1 SGHAT, CDR2 FQNNGV. V lost 7 bases and J lost 1; bases outside the gene matches: 5. CDR3 length equals 15 residues. The CDR3 region is CASIQLAENTGELFF. The CDR3 DNA is TGTGCCAGCATACAACTAGCGGAGAACACCGGGGAGCTGTTTTTT.

This clone came up a few times. V gene TRBV25-1 combines with J gene TRBJ2-7; a possible D gene is TRBD1 (5 bases). With 3 bases removed from V and 8 bases from J, the gap between germline ends came to 17 bases. The CDR3 contains 14 residues. From germline, CDR1 is MGHDK and CDR2 SYGVNS. This CDR3 is CASSDGLGDSQQYF. CDR3 coding DNA: TGTGCCAGCAGTGATGGGCTTGGTGACAGTCAGCAGTACTTC.

V gene TRBV18 combines with J gene TRBJ2-1; no definite D call. This CDR3 has 14 amino acids. The V end lost 0 bases, the J end lost 4 bases, and 7 bases lay between the germline ends. Germline assignment: CDR1 KGHSH and CDR2 LQKENI. The CDR3 is CASSPPNKYNEQFF. The DNA for the CDR3 is TGTGCCAGCTCACCACCGAACAAATACAATGAGCAGTTCTTC.

This chain joins TRBV9 and TRBJ2-3; D may be TRBD1 or TRBD2 (5 bases each). The germline CDR1 and CDR2 sequences are SGDLS and YYNGEE. The CDR3 consists of 15 residues. Trimming stripped 0 bases from V and 2 bases from J, with 10 bases between. The CDR3 loop reads CASSVGDHYTDTQYF. For the CDR3, the DNA is TGTGCCAGCAGCGTAGGGGACCACTACACAGATACGCAGTATTTT.

This clone turned up a few times. The V call is TRBV10-1, the J call TRBJ2-5; D not resolved. V lost 4 bases and J 2 bases, leaving 8 bases between the germline ends. The CDR3 spans 13 residues. The V gene's germline CDR1 is WNHNN and CDR2 SYGVQD (reference sequence). CDR3 nucleotide sequence: TGCGCCAGCAGTGCGGCACAACAAGAGACCCAGTACTTC. The encoded protein is CASSAAQQETQYF.

The chain joins TRBV5-1 to TRBJ2-3, with D unclear. V was trimmed by 7 bases and J by 1 base, leaving 7 bases between them. The CDR3 consists of 12 residues. Germline values: CDR1 SGHRS, CDR2 YFSETQ. CDR3 amino acids: CASFGGTDTQYF. The DNA for the CDR3 is TGCGCCAGCTTTGGCGGCACAGATACGCAGTATTTT.

V gene TRBV10-2 combines with J gene TRBJ2-7; 7 positions agree with TRBD1. V lost 5 bases, J lost 1 base, and 5 bases stayed unmatched. Germline CDR1 reads WSHSY; CDR2 reads SAAADI. The CDR3 contains 14 residues. The CDR3 reads CASSYPGQSYEQYF. The CDR3 DNA sequence: TGCGCCAGCAGTTATCCGGGACAGTCCTACGAGCAGTACTTC.

V gene TRBV13 combines with J gene TRBJ2-1; D uncertain. V was trimmed by 4 bases and J by 3 bases, leaving 7 bases between them. The CDR3 extends over 13 amino acids. Per the germline V gene, CDR1 is PRHDT and CDR2 is FYEKMQ (reference sequence). CDR3 amino acids: CASSYTGYNEQFF. CDR3 coding DNA: TGTGCCAGCAGCTACACTGGCTACAATGAGCAGTTCTTC.

This chain links TRBV5-6 with TRBJ2-1; tentatively, D is TRBD2 (7 bases). Germline CDR1 is SGHDT and CDR2 is YYEEEE. The CDR3 sequence is 17 residues long. V was cut by 3 bases and J by 2 bases, with 18 bases left in between. The CDR3 is CASSSIFRGGTYNEQFF. CDR3 coding DNA: TGTGCCAGCAGCTCCATCTTTAGGGGGGGAACCTACAATGAGCAGTTCTTC.

In DNA form, the CDR3 reads TGCAGCGAGGCCGGGACACCGTTCGGGAATGAGCAGTTCTTC. Translating it yields CSEAGTPFGNEQFF. The gene calls are TRBV29-1 and TRBJ2-1, with D perhaps TRBD1 (6 bases). Trimming left V 7 bases short and J 7 bases short, with 20 bases between. This CDR3 has 14 residues. Germline CDR1 is SQVTM and CDR2 is ANQGSEA.

V usage is TRBV19 and J usage is TRBJ2-1; 7 nucleotides align to TRBD2. This CDR3 is 14 amino acids long. Germline V gene lookup returns CDR1 LNHDA and CDR2 SQIVND (reference sequence). Trimming cost V 2 bases and J 6 bases; bases outside gene matches: 4. DNA of the CDR3: TGTGCCAGTAGTATAAGGGGCGGGGGCAATGAGCAGTTCTTC. Translation: CASSIRGGGNEQFF.

The chain uses TRBV9 and TRBJ2-5, with D unresolved. Germline V gene sequence: CDR1 SGDLS, CDR2 YYNGEE. This CDR3 region has 14 residues. Trimming cost V 4 bases and J 2 bases, with 12 bases left between them. CDR3 loop: CASSPWIAQETQYF. CDR3 bases: TGTGCCAGCAGCCCCTGGATTGCTCAAGAGACCCAGTACTTC.

V is TRBV2 and J is TRBJ2-7; 9 nucleotides line up with TRBD1. The CDR3 contains 16 residues. Losses at the gene ends were 2 bases for V and 4 bases for J; bases not matched to a gene: 9. The germline CDR1 and CDR2 sequences are SNHLY and FYNNEI. The CDR3 coding sequence is TGTGCCAGCAGTGAATATCCGAGGACAGGGGCGTACGAGCAGTACTTC. It yields the protein CASSEYPRTGAYEQYF.

Comment on this clone: This sequence may be a read error, since a much larger clone differs from it by one base. This sample also contains other DNA sequences that code for the same CDR3. This sequence joins TRBV28 and TRBJ2-2, with unresolved D. V lost 6 bases and J 1 base, leaving 3 bases between the germline ends. Germline V lookup: CDR1 MDHEN, CDR2 SYDVKM. The CDR3 runs 12 residues. The CDR3, as DNA: TGTGCCAGCAGCCTGAACACCGGGGAGCTGTTTTTT. Its translation: CASSLNTGELFF.

The chain recombines TRBV9 with TRBJ2-1; D gene ambiguous. Germline assignment: CDR1 SGDLS and CDR2 YYNGEE. CDR3 length equals 15 residues. V lost 0 bases and J lost 3, with 10 bases in between. DNA of the CDR3: TGTGCCAGCAGCGTAGAGCCCTCCTACTACAATGAGCAGTTCTTC. Translating gives CASSVEPSYYNEQFF.

As to this clone: Different DNA sequences within this sample yield the same CDR3. The chain uses TRBV29-1 and TRBJ2-3, with 7 nucleotides matching TRBD1. Germline V gene data show CDR1 as SQVTM and CDR2 as ANQGSEA. V trimming: 4 bases; J trimming: 1 base; junction bases outside the gene matches: 2. The CDR3 is made up of 13 amino acids. CDR3 amino acids: CSVAGQRTDTQYF. The CDR3 DNA reads as TGCAGCGTTGCGGGACAGCGCACAGATACGCAGTATTTT.

This clone was observed once. The chain employs TRBV18 and TRBJ2-5, with D uncertain. V dropped 3 bases and J dropped 3 bases, with 8 bases sitting between them. The V gene's germline CDR1 is KGHSH and CDR2 LQKENI. The CDR3 runs to 13 residues. This CDR3 reads CASSPYAEETQYF. The DNA of the CDR3 is TGTGCCAGCTCACCGTACGCGGAAGAGACCCAGTACTTC.

The chain carries TRBV29-1 and TRBJ1-3, with D uncertain. The ends were cut back, 5 bases at V and 4 bases at J, with 15 bases in the middle. CDR1 is SQVTM and CDR2 is ANQGSEA in the germline V gene. CDR3 length equals 14 residues. The CDR3 loop is CSVFNPSPGNTIYF. CDR3 nucleotides: TGCAGCGTTTTTAATCCATCCCCGGGAAACACCATATATTTT.

This clone was seen more than once but under ten times. The rearrangement joins TRBV2 to TRBJ1-2; 7 nucleotides match TRBD1. The CDR3 runs 14 residues. J lost 5 bases, V lost 4 bases, and 7 bases had no gene match. Per the germline V gene, CDR1 is SNHLY and CDR2 is FYNNEI. The CDR3 is CASSAGQVWYGYTF. Here the CDR3 DNA reads TGTGCCAGCAGTGCCGGACAGGTTTGGTATGGCTACACCTTC.

This clone has just a few counts. This chain links TRBV25-1 with TRBJ1-1; D not resolved. V was pared by 5 bases and J by 5 bases, with 6 bases between. Germline values: CDR1 MGHDK, CDR2 SYGVNS. The CDR3 length is 11 residues. The CDR3 is CASSRVTEAFF. The CDR3 region has the DNA TGTGCCAGCAGTCGGGTTACTGAAGCTTTCTTT.

This sequence joins TRBV5-6 and TRBJ2-7; 7 bases line up with TRBD1. This CDR3 has 16 amino acids. Germline loops: CDR1 SGHDT, CDR2 YYEEEE. After removal of 4 bases from V and 4 bases from J, the junction contained 14 bases not matched to a gene. CDR3 DNA: TGTGCCAGCAGCGAAGGGCACAGGGGCCACCGGTACGAGCAGTACTTC. Amino acid sequence: CASSEGHRGHRYEQYF.

This clone was recorded once. This chain joins TRBV5-5 and TRBJ2-1; D is possibly TRBD2 (5 bases). This CDR3 contains 12 residues. With 0 bases removed from V and 9 bases from J, the gap between germline ends came to 7 bases. From germline, CDR1 is SGHKS and CDR2 YYEKEE (reference sequence). CDR3 in amino acids: CASSLAGIEQFF. Here the CDR3 DNA reads TGTGCCAGCAGCTTGGCCGGGATTGAGCAGTTCTTC.

V and J are TRBV28 and TRBJ1-2; 8 nucleotides agree with TRBD1. The CDR3 loop spans 17 amino acids. The V gene end was trimmed by 3 bases and the J gene end by 4 bases; junction bases not matched to a gene: 13. Germline assignment: CDR1 MDHEN and CDR2 SYDVKM. This CDR3 reads CASSLAAMGTGGYGYTF. CDR3 DNA sequence: TGTGCCAGCAGTTTGGCGGCTATGGGTACAGGGGGCTATGGCTACACCTTC.

This clone showed up just once. The J gene is TRBJ2-3, the V gene TRBV4-3; 7 nucleotides line up with TRBD1. Germline CDR1 is LGHNA and CDR2 is YSLEER. The CDR3 runs to 16 residues. V lost 0 bases and J lost 7; bases outside the gene matches: 10. CDR3 DNA: TGCGCCAGCAGCCAAGACTCGGGACAGTTCGACAATACGCAGTATTTT. The encoded protein is CASSQDSGQFDNTQYF.